The rows below give T cell receptor beta chains drawn from one sample of a study of vaccination effects on CD4 cells after COVID-19. Some clones are missing from TCRdb's copy, which holds only in-frame ones; the method was immunoSEQ multiplex PCR. The data hold over 45,000 clones, with 50% to 80% observed a single time. Their target antigens are unknown. The specimen was CD4+ T cells from PBMCs cultured without peptide, collected before COVID-19 vaccination. These receptors all stem from a human donor who received a COVID-19 vaccine. CDR3s include the opening cysteine and the closing phenylalanine or tryptophan. The D gene is left open where the match is weak. The size entry is marked missing in some rows and otherwise reads once, few, many or a size class.

NA	TRBD1	20	TRBV24-1	TRBJ2-1	TGTGCCACCAGTGGTAGTACCGGGACAGGGGCCATAGTCGAAAGCAATGAGCAGTTCTTC	CATSGSTGTGAIVESNEQFF
NA	TRBD1	15	TRBV18	TRBJ1-2	TGTGCCAGCTCACCACCGACGGGACAGGGTACTACTTACACCTTC	CASSPPTGQGTTYTF
few	NA	16	TRBV6-2/TRBV6-3	TRBJ1-1	TGTGCCAGCAGTTTTTTACCGGGAGGCAGGAACACTGAAGCTTTCTTT	CASSFLPGGRNTEAFF
many	TRBD2	16	TRBV5-1	TRBJ2-3	TGCGCCAGCAGCTCACGAACTAGCGGACTCACAGATACGCAGTATTTT	CASSSRTSGLTDTQYF
NA	NA	14	TRBV9	TRBJ1-2	TGTGCCAGCAGCGTTGCGGCAGACCCCTATGGCTACACCTTC	CASSVAADPYGYTF
few	NA	15	TRBV2	TRBJ1-1	TGTGCCAGCAGTCCTCAGGACAGTGGTAGTACTGAAGCTTTCTTT	CASSPQDSGSTEAFF
NA	NA	16	TRBV25-1	TRBJ1-3	TGTGCCAGCAGTGAATCTGGGATTTTACCTGGAAACACCATATATTTT	CASSESGILPGNTIYF
NA	TRBD2	13	TRBV2	TRBJ2-2	TGTGCCAGCAGGGGGAGGGGACCCGGGGAGCTGTTTTTT	CASRGRGPGELFF
once	TRBD1	13	TRBV10-3	TRBJ1-1	TGTGCCATCACCAGGACAGGGAACACTGAAGCTTTCTTT	CAITRTGNTEAFF
NA	NA	15	TRBV28	TRBJ2-1	TGTGCCAGCAGTTTAGTTGGTAGCGTGAACAATGAGCAGTTCTTC	CASSLVGSVNNEQFF
once	NA	13	TRBV19	TRBJ2-7	TGTGCCACTTCCTTGGCCTCCTCCTACGAGCAGTACTTC	CATSLASSYEQYF
NA	NA	13	TRBV5-1	TRBJ2-1	TGCGCCAGCAGCCTGACCCTGGTCCATGAGCAGTTCTTC	CASSLTLVHEQFF
once	TRBD1	14	TRBV4-1	TRBJ1-2	TGCGCCAGCAGCCAGGACAGGACACCCTATGGCTACACCTTC	CASSQDRTPYGYTF
NA	TRBD2	16	TRBV19	TRBJ2-2	TGTGCCAGTAGTATATCGGGGGGGACCCACACCGGGGAGCTGTTTTTT	CASSISGGTHTGELFF
NA	TRBD1	15	TRBV13	TRBJ2-1	TGTGCCAGCAGCCTGGGACAGGGGTCATCTCGTGAGCAGTTCTTC	CASSLGQGSSREQFF
NA	NA	14	TRBV27	TRBJ1-2	TGTGCCAGCAGTTTACCGGGACGGGCGGCCGGCTACACCTTC	CASSLPGRAAGYTF
NA	NA	14	TRBV6-5	TRBJ1-4	TGTGCCACCAACTTAGGCGCAACTAATGAAAAACTGTTTTTT	CATNLGATNEKLFF
NA	TRBD1	15	TRBV5-6	TRBJ2-2	TGTGCCAGCAGCCCCACAGGGGCCGGAGGCGGGGAGCTGTTTTTT	CASSPTGAGGGELFF
NA	NA	13	TRBV3-1/TRBV3-2	TRBJ2-7	TGTGCCAGCAGCCCTATGGAGTCCTACGAGCAGTACTTC	CASSPMESYEQYF
NA	TRBD2	15	TRBV19	TRBJ2-5	TGTGCCAGTAGTCGGACTAGCGGGAGCTCACAGACCCAGTACTTC	CASSRTSGSSQTQYF
NA	NA	15	TRBV5-4	TRBJ2-6	TGTGCCAGCAGCTTGCCCGGGTCTGGGGCCAACGTCCTGACTTTC	CASSLPGSGANVLTF
NA	NA	14	TRBV2	TRBJ1-2	TGTGCCACCATCTCTATGGGAGGGGGGAATGGCTACACCTTC	CATISMGGGNGYTF
NA	NA	14	TRBV5-4	TRBJ1-2	TGTGCCAGCAGCTTGGCCGCGGGTTCGGATGGCTACACCTTC	CASSLAAGSDGYTF
once	TRBD2	16	TRBV6-6	TRBJ2-7	TGTGCCAGCAGTCCCCAGGAAGCGGGACTAGCGGGGGGGCCGTGCTGG	CASSPQEAGLAGGPCW
NA	NA	15	TRBV5-1	TRBJ2-5	TGCGCCAGCAGCCTGGCTACAGACCCCCAAGAGACCCAGTACTTC	CASSLATDPQETQYF
many	NA	14	TRBV10-3	TRBJ1-1	TGTGCCATCAGCCTTGCCCCGGGGAACACTGAAGCTTTCTTT	CAISLAPGNTEAFF
NA	NA	17	TRBV4-2	TRBJ1-1	TGTGCCAGCAGCCAAGACAGGACCAAGGTAGGGAACACTGAAGCTTTCTTT	CASSQDRTKVGNTEAFF
NA	TRBD1	15	TRBV18	TRBJ1-1	TGTGCCAGCTCACCCACGACAGGGCTTTTGACTGAAGCTTTCTTT	CASSPTTGLLTEAFF
NA	NA	11	TRBV6-6	TRBJ2-7	TGTGCCAGCAGTACAAATTACGAGCAGTACTTC	CASSTNYEQYF
NA	TRBD2	14	TRBV6-1	TRBJ2-4	TGTGCCAGCATACCGGGAGGGTCCAAAAACATTCAGTACTTC	CASIPGGSKNIQYF
NA	NA	15	TRBV27	TRBJ1-4	TGTGCCAGCAGTTTAATGGGGGGAGGGCGTGAAAAACTGTTTTTT	CASSLMGGGREKLFF